Included here is one T cell receptor (beta chain) sequence, with context. CDR1 and CDR2 (germline): LNHDA, SQIVND (reference sequence). CDR3 length equals 14 residues. Trimming took 6 bases from V and 6 from J, leaving 15 bases between them. Authors' analysis steps: Counts of nucleated cells, estimated from reference gene primer amplification, were obtained. TCRdb keeps only in-frame clones here, not all; method: immunoSEQ multiplex PCR. V, J and clone size reflect that table, while D and trimming were determined from the DNA. The table records about 68,000 clones, roughly nine tenths of them present only once. The data were obtained in a study of blood T cell repertoires in COVID-19.

Sequencing used peripheral blood. This receptor was identified in a man between 45 and 60 years old with acute or convalescent COVID-19. V gene TRBV19 combines with J gene TRBJ1-5; the D gene is possibly TRBD1 (5 bases). The CDR3 region has the DNA TGTGCCAGTAGAGAAGGCCGGGGGTCTCAGCCCCAGCATTTT. Translating gives CASREGRGSQPQHF.